Reported below is one T cell receptor (beta chain). The antigen is undetermined. Here immunoSEQ multiplex PCR was the method, and the copy in TCRdb shows in-frame clones only, minus some. The sample yields 200,000 to 250,000 clones, 85% to 90% seen once. This CDR3 region has 14 residues. V was cut by 2 bases and J by 0 bases, with 7 bases left in between. CDR1 ENHRY and CDR2 SYGVKD come from the germline V gene. This sample was taken from a study of Ad26.COV2.S vaccination and SARS-CoV-2 variants. Findings and caveats of the study: Placebo recipients showed lower spike-specific TCR breadth than vaccinees.

Documented treatment: about 20 received Ad26.COV2.S at low or high dose, single or two shots; about 5 received placebo; per-sample allocation not given. The study sampled participants on day 63 after the first vaccine or placebo injection. Ad26 vector vaccine expressed Wuhan-strain SARS-CoV-2 spike. Sequencing used peripheral blood, obtained in a trial of Ad26.COV2.S vaccine versus placebo. The genes are TRBV10-3 and TRBJ1-1; D uncertain. The TCR sequence derives from a person between 18 and 60 years old who received the Ad26.COV2.S COVID-19 vaccine or a placebo. DNA of the CDR3: TGTGCCATCAGTGAGCGGGATATGAACACTGAAGCTTTCTTT. Its translation: CAISERDMNTEAFF.